These 22 T cell receptor beta chains originate from one sample sequenced in a study of somatic mutations in cytotoxic T cells in rheumatoid arthritis. Sequencing used immunoSEQ multiplex PCR; TCRdb keeps in-frame clones, though not all of them. The table records tens of thousands of clones, about 82% of them present only once. Sequencing used CD8+ T cells sorted from blood. All receptors come from a woman aged 45-65 years in good health.

The chain has TRBV27 and TRBJ1-5; D remains unclear. From germline, CDR1 is MNHEY and CDR2 SMNVEV (reference sequence). The CDR3 has 14 amino acids. V lost 1 base and J lost 0, with 4 bases in between. CDR3 bases: TGTGCCAGCAGTTTATTGGCTAGCAATCAGCCCCAGCATTTT. The encoded protein is CASSLLASNQPQHF.

This clone was observed a few times. The chain couples TRBV7-9 to TRBJ2-1; D may be TRBD2 (6 bases). Germline loops: CDR1 SEHNR, CDR2 FQNEAQ (reference sequence). V lost 5 bases and J 3 bases, leaving 17 bases between the germline ends. CDR3 length: 16 residues. CDR3 loop: CASSPRGGSGYNEQFF. The CDR3 coding sequence is TGTGCCAGCAGCCCTCGCGGAGGTAGCGGCTACAATGAGCAGTTCTTC.

The V call is TRBV7-9, the J call TRBJ2-5; 7 nucleotides match TRBD1. V dropped 1 base and J dropped 7; count of bases not matched to a gene: 3. The CDR3 is 13 residues long. Germline CDR1 reads SEHNR; CDR2 reads FQNEAQ (reference sequence). CDR3 region: CASSLEPGGTQYF. CDR3 nucleotides: TGTGCCAGCAGCTTAGAGCCAGGGGGGACCCAGTACTTC.

The rearrangement links TRBV4-3 to TRBJ1-4; D remains unclear. The V gene's germline CDR1 is LGHNA and CDR2 YSLEER. This CDR3 is 16 amino acids long. V lost 0 bases and J lost 5, with 13 bases in between. The CDR3 bases are TGCGCCAGCAGCCAAGATTTGGGAGATAGGAATGAAAAACTGTTTTTT. It yields the protein CASSQDLGDRNEKLFF.

This chain joins TRBV6-1 and TRBJ2-2; D gene uncertain. With 9 bases removed from V and 5 bases from J, the gap between germline ends came to 4 bases. The CDR3 sequence is 10 residues long. Germline CDR1 and CDR2: MNHNS and SASEGT. In nucleotides, the CDR3 is TGTGCCAGTCAAACCGGGGAGCTGTTTTTT. This encodes CASQTGELFF.

This clone was seen a handful of times. The chain recombines TRBV2 with TRBJ1-5, with no clear D. The V gene's germline CDR1 is SNHLY and CDR2 FYNNEI. The CDR3 contains 15 residues. Deletions cut 3 bases from V and 0 bases from J, with 9 bases between. CDR3 sequence (DNA): TGTGCCAGCAGTGATCGGTTCCTTAGCAATCAGCCCCAGCATTTT. This codes for CASSDRFLSNQPQHF.

This clone has only one observation. The chain is built from TRBV4-3 and TRBJ2-3; D is ambiguous. There are 15 residues in the CDR3. Germline V gives CDR1 LGHNA, CDR2 YSLEER. V was trimmed by 2 bases and J by 0 bases, leaving 9 bases between them. The CDR3 DNA sequence: TGCGCCAGCAGCCAAACGCACAGAAGCACAGATACGCAGTATTTT. Encoded protein: CASSQTHRSTDTQYF.

DNA for the CDR3: TGCGCCAGCAGCCAAGAACTCGCAGGGATCGGCTTGTCTTCTCAAGAGACCCAGTACTTC. This gives the protein CASSQELAGIGLSSQETQYF. The chain has TRBV4-3 and TRBJ2-5; D may be TRBD1 (5 bases). In germline, CDR1 is LGHNA, CDR2 YSLEER. Trimming removed 0 bases from V and 2 bases from J, with 25 bases in between. This CDR3 is built from 20 residues.

The rearrangement uses TRBV9 and TRBJ1-4; D call uncertain. Germline-derived CDR1 and CDR2 are SGDLS and YYNGEE. The CDR3 totals 15 residues. Trimming left V 2 bases short and J 2 bases short, with 10 bases between. The CDR3 reads CASSVSGSTNEKLFF. Written as DNA, the CDR3 is TGTGCCAGCAGCGTTTCGGGAAGTACTAATGAAAAACTGTTTTTT.

Only a few counts were recorded for this clone. The chain has TRBV20-1 and TRBJ1-2; D remains ambiguous. Per the germline V gene, CDR1 is DFQATT and CDR2 is SNEGSKA (reference sequence). Trimming stripped 3 bases from V and 8 bases from J, with 1 base between. This CDR3 region has 8 residues. CDR3: CSASGYTF. CDR3 bases: TGCAGTGCTAGCGGCTACACCTTC.

This clone was recorded once. The V gene is TRBV27, the J gene TRBJ1-1; D is unclear. CDR3 length: 15 residues. Germline V gives CDR1 MNHEY, CDR2 SMNVEV (reference sequence). Trimming stripped 4 bases from V and 1 base from J, with 13 bases between. The CDR3 loop reads CASSSDRRRNTEAFF. In DNA, the CDR3 is TGTGCCAGCAGTTCCGACCGACGGAGGAACACTGAAGCTTTCTTT.

The chain carries TRBV4-1 and TRBJ2-1; 8 nucleotides match TRBD2. The trim removed 0 bases at V and 7 bases at J, leaving 8 bases unmatched. Germline V gives CDR1 MGHRA, CDR2 YSYEKL. This CDR3 is built from 16 residues. The CDR3 DNA sequence: TGCGCCAGCAGCCAAGAAGAAGCGGGGGCAGATAATGAGCAGTTCTTC. It encodes CASSQEEAGADNEQFF.

This clone was recorded once. The chain uses TRBV4-1 and TRBJ1-4; no reliable D call. Germline CDR1 reads MGHRA; CDR2 reads YSYEKL. CDR3 length: 15 amino acids. V lost 1 base, J lost 3 bases, and 9 bases lay in between. The CDR3 nucleotides read TGCGCCAGCAGCCAAGTAGACGGGGCTAATGAAAAACTGTTTTTT. This gives the protein CASSQVDGANEKLFF.

The chain uses TRBV15 and TRBJ2-7, with D perhaps TRBD1 or TRBD2 (6 bases each). The CDR3 is 14 amino acids. The germline CDR1 and CDR2 sequences are LNHNV and YYDKDF (reference sequence). Trimming shortened V by 4 bases and J by 6 bases, and 16 bases separated the two germline ends. This CDR3 is CATSTQEGEPEQYF. The CDR3 coding sequence is TGTGCCACCAGCACCCAGGAGGGGGAGCCCGAGCAGTACTTC.

This rearrangement joins TRBV4-1 to TRBJ2-4, with TRBD2 identical over 12 bases. Germline CDR1 is MGHRA and CDR2 is YSYEKL. This CDR3 spans 20 amino acids. V trimming: 0 bases; J trimming: 0 bases; junction bases outside the gene matches: 9. The CDR3 DNA sequence: TGCGCCAGCAGCCAAGATACAACTAGCGGGGGGCCCTTAGCCAAAAACATTCAGTACTTC. Residues: CASSQDTTSGGPLAKNIQYF.

The chain employs TRBV28 and TRBJ1-4; no clear D gene. With 2 bases removed from V and 8 bases from J, the gap between germline ends came to 12 bases. CDR1 MDHEN and CDR2 SYDVKM come from the germline V gene. CDR3 length: 14 residues. The CDR3 DNA is TGTGCCAGCAGTTTACCGCAAGGTCGAGAAAAACTGTTTTTT. This sequence encodes CASSLPQGREKLFF. The full variable domain, in which reference TRBV28 and TRBJ1-4 provide the parts outside the CDR3, is DVKVTQSSRYLVKRTGEKVFLECVQDMDHENMFWYRQDPGLGLRLIYFSYDVKMKEKGDIPEGYSVSREKKERFSLILESASTNQTSMYLCASSLPQGREKLFFGSGTQLSVL.

This clone showed up just once. The rearrangement joins TRBV19 to TRBJ1-2, with 8 bases lining up with TRBD1. Germline loops: CDR1 LNHDA, CDR2 SQIVND (reference sequence). CDR3 length equals 15 residues. The ends lost 4 bases at V and 7 bases at J; junction bases unmatched: 11. The CDR3 DNA is TGTGCCAGTAGTACCGCCCCCGGGACAGGAGGTGGCTACACCTTC. Protein product: CASSTAPGTGGGYTF.

Written as DNA, the CDR3 is TGCGCCAGCAGCCAAGACCCCGGGACAGGCTCCTACAATGAGCAGTTCTTC. It specifies CASSQDPGTGSYNEQFF. This rearrangement joins TRBV4-3 to TRBJ2-1; 8 nucleotides agree with TRBD1. Germline V lookup: CDR1 LGHNA, CDR2 YSLEER. The CDR3 length is 17 residues. V was pared by 0 bases and J by 0 bases, with 4 bases of the junction left unmatched.

The chain recombines TRBV9 with TRBJ2-3, with TRBD2 matching over 9 bases. The CDR3 runs to 16 residues. CDR1 is SGDLS and CDR2 is YYNGEE in the germline V gene. V lost 1 base and J lost 4; bases outside the gene matches: 7. Here the CDR3 reads CASSVPRGGGADTQYF. CDR3 DNA sequence: TGTGCCAGCAGCGTACCTCGGGGCGGGGGGGCAGATACGCAGTATTTT.

The chain combines TRBV6-1 with TRBJ2-7; no definite D call. This CDR3 comprises 15 residues. From germline, CDR1 is MNHNS and CDR2 SASEGT. V lost 0 bases to trimming and J lost 2 bases, with 11 bases between them. The chain's CDR3 is CASSEAPGSTYEQYV. The CDR3 nucleotides read TGTGCCAGCAGTGAAGCTCCCGGTTCCACCTACGAGCAGTACGTC.

This chain uses TRBV7-2 with TRBJ2-1, with TRBD1 matching 9 bases. This CDR3 is 19 amino acids long. V dropped 2 bases and J dropped 5; count of bases not matched to a gene: 16. Germline CDR1 is SGHTA and CDR2 is FQGNSA. The CDR3 sequence is CASSLYRGRGSGRDNEQFF. The CDR3 nucleotides are TGTGCCAGCAGCTTATACAGGGGGCGAGGATCGGGTCGGGACAATGAGCAGTTCTTC. Variable domain in full (rest from reference TRBV7-2 and TRBJ2-1): GAGVSQSPSNKVTEKGKDVELRCDPISGHTALYWYRQSLGQGLEFLIYFQGNSAPDKSGLPSDRFSAERTGGSVSTLTIQRTQQEDSAVYLCASSLYRGRGSGRDNEQFFGPGTRLTVL.

The chain is built from TRBV11-1 and TRBJ2-3, with D perhaps assigned TRBD1 or TRBD2 (6 bases each). Germline assignment: CDR1 SGHAT and CDR2 FQDESV (reference sequence). The CDR3 totals 16 residues. V dropped 8 bases and J dropped 1 base, with 19 bases sitting between them. CDR3 loop: CASAPTGAHGTDTQYF. CDR3 bases: TGTGCCAGCGCCCCGACGGGGGCCCACGGCACAGATACGCAGTATTTT.